This record covers a single TCR beta chain. CDR1 and CDR2 from the germline V gene are SEHNR and FQNEAQ (reference sequence). CDR3 length: 13 amino acids. Between the trimmed V and J ends, which lost 8 bases and 0 bases, there was a span of 11 bases. The data were taken from a study of blood T cell repertoires in COVID-19. Study in general: PBMCs, B-cell-depleted T cells, or T cells provided the cDNA or gDNA that made up the material.

Authors' data handling: Reference gene primer amplification in the assay estimated nucleated cell counts. Produced via immunoSEQ multiplex PCR; TCRdb's table is partial and in-frame only. That table furnishes V, J and clone size, whereas the DNA furnished D and trimming. The profile shows 350,000 to 450,000 clones, around 87% of them singletons. The sample comprised peripheral blood. The chain has TRBV7-9 and TRBJ2-7; D is unresolved. This receptor was taken from a woman aged 60-75 years with COVID-19, enrolled during active disease. Written as DNA, the CDR3 is TGTGCCAGCGTAAGTTCCTACTCCTACGAGCAGTACTTC. Translation gives CASVSSYSYEQYF.